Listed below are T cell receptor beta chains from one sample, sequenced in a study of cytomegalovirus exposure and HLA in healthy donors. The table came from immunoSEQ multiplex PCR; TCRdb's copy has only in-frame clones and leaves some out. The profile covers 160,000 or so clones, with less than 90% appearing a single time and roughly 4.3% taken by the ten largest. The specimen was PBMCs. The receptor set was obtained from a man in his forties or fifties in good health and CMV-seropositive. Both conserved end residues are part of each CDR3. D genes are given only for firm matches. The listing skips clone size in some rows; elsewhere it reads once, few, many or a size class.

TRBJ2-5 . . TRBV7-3 CASSLFAQETQYF TGTGCCAGCAGCTTATTCGCGCAAGAGACCCAGTACTTC
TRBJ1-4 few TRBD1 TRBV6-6 CASSYTPGQGIEKLFF TGTGCCAGCAGTTACACCCCGGGACAGGGGATAGAAAAACTGTTTTTT
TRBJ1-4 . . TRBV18 CASSPSGVTNEKLFF TGTGCCAGCTCACCGTCGGGGGTAACTAATGAAAAACTGTTTTTT
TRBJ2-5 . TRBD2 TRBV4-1 CASSQGAAGGLETQYF TGCGCCAGCAGCCAAGGGGCAGCGGGAGGGCTTGAGACCCAGTACTTC
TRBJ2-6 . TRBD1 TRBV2 CASSFGQAGANVLTF TGTGCCAGCAGTTTCGGACAGGCTGGGGCCAACGTCCTGACTTTC
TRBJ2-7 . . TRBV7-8 CASSHSKGHEQYF TGTGCCAGCAGCCATTCGAAGGGGCACGAGCAGTACTTC
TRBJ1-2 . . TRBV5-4 CASSLKTGQPYGYTF TGTGCCAGCAGCCTAAAAACGGGACAACCATATGGCTACACCTTC
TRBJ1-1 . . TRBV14 CASSRARENTEAFF TGTGCCAGCAGCCGAGCCCGGGAGAACACTGAAGCTTTCTTT
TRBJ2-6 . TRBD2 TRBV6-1 CASSDSWLAGGRGANVLTF TGTGCCAGCAGTGATTCTTGGCTAGCGGGGGGGCGCGGGGCCAACGTCCTGACTTTC
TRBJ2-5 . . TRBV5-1 CASSLGQEETQYF TGCGCCAGCAGCTTGGGACAGGAAGAGACCCAGTACTTC
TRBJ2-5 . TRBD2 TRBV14 CASSKRLAYQETQYF TGTGCCAGCAGCAAACGACTAGCGTACCAAGAGACCCAGTACTTC
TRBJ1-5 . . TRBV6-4 CASSDWPWGGLYTEPQHF TGTGCCAGCAGTGATTGGCCGTGGGGGGGATTGTATACTGAGCCCCAGCATTTT
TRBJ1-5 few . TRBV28 CASSAGKVGQPQHF TGTGCCAGCAGTGCGGGAAAGGTCGGCCAGCCCCAGCATTTT
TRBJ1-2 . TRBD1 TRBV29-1 CSVQGAFGYTF TGCAGCGTCCAGGGGGCCTTTGGCTACACCTTC
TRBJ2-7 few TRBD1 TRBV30 CAWSITGQGYEQYF TGTGCCTGGAGTATAACGGGACAGGGCTACGAGCAGTACTTC
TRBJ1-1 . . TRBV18 CASSSDRNTEAFF TGTGCCAGCTCATCAGACAGGAACACTGAAGCTTTCTTT
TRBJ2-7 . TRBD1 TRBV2 CASSEARTGGREQYF TGTGCCAGCAGTGAAGCGAGGACAGGGGGTCGCGAGCAGTACTTC
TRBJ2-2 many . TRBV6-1 CASSEGREAGELFF TGTGCCAGCAGTGAAGGGAGGGAGGCCGGGGAGCTGTTTTTT
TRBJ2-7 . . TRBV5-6 CASSSPRGGYYEQYF TGTGCCAGCAGCTCCCCTAGGGGGGGATACTACGAGCAGTACTTC
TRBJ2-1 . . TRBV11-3 CASSLGRYNEQFF TGTGCCAGCAGCTTAGGCAGGTACAATGAGCAGTTCTTC
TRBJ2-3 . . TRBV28 CASRPGSGGTDTQYF TGTGCCAGCAGACCCGGATCCGGGGGCACAGATACGCAGTATTTT
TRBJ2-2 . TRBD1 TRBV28 CASSLLPGTGGAGGELFF TGTGCCAGCAGTTTACTGCCCGGGACAGGGGGCGCCGGGGGGGAGCTGTTTTTT
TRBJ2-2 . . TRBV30 CAWNRFANTGELFF TGTGCCTGGAATCGGTTCGCGAACACCGGGGAGCTGTTTTTT
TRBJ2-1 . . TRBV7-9 CASTWLGTGQFF TGTGCCAGCACCTGGCTAGGGACTGGGCAGTTCTTC
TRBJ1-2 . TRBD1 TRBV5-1 CASSLDPGTGSNYGYTF TGCGCCAGCAGCCTTGATCCCGGGACAGGATCTAACTATGGCTACACCTTC
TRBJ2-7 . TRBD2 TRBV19 CASSTGLAGAHEQYF TGTGCCAGTAGTACCGGACTAGCGGGAGCCCACGAGCAGTACTTC
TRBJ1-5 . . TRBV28 CASSPPGGNQPQHF TGTGCCAGCAGTCCCCCCGGCGGGAATCAGCCCCAGCATTTT
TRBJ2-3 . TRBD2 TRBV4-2 CASSPSGRVEGDTQYF TGTGCCAGCAGCCCGAGCGGGAGGGTTGAGGGAGATACGCAGTATTTT
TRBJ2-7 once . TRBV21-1 CASSKDATSGTTYEQYF TGTGCCAGCAGCAAAGACGCGACTAGCGGGACCACTTACGAGCAGTACTTC
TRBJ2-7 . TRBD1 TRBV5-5 CASTPTGAITYEQYF TGTGCCAGCACCCCGACAGGGGCGATAACCTACGAGCAGTACTTC
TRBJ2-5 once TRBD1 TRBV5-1 CASSPRSFAGTGQETQYF TGCGCCAGCAGCCCCCGATCCTTCGCAGGGACAGGGCAAGAGACCCAGTACTTC
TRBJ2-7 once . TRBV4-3 CASSQVLSVSHEQYF TGCGCCAGCAGCCAAGTACTCTCCGTTAGCCACGAGCAGTACTTC
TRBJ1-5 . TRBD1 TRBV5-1 CASSLSGQGDQPQHF TGCGCCAGCAGCTTATCGGGACAGGGTGATCAGCCCCAGCATTTT
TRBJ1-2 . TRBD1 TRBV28 CASSLLGQGNGYTF TGTGCCAGCAGTTTATTGGGACAGGGGAATGGCTACACCTTC
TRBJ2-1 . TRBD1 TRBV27 CASRPGQEYNEQFF TGTGCCAGCAGACCGGGACAGGAATACAATGAGCAGTTCTTC
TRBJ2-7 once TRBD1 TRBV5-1 CASTLGGTGVTYEQYF TGCGCCAGCACCCTAGGTGGGACAGGGGTTACCTACGAGCAGTACTTC
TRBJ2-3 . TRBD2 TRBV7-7 CASSISGTRTDTQYF TGTGCCAGCAGCATTAGCGGGACTCGCACAGATACGCAGTATTTT
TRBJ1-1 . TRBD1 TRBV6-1 CASSGQGWGTEAFF TGTGCCAGCAGCGGACAGGGTTGGGGAACTGAAGCTTTCTTT
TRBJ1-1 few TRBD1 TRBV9 CASSVDGTAEAFF TGTGCCAGCAGCGTAGATGGGACAGCTGAAGCTTTCTTT
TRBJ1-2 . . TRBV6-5 CASKSRNYGYTF TGTGCCAGCAAGTCCAGGAACTATGGCTACACCTTC
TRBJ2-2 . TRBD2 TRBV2 CASSEALAGATGELFF TGTGCCAGCAGTGAAGCGCTAGCGGGAGCCACCGGGGAGCTGTTTTTT